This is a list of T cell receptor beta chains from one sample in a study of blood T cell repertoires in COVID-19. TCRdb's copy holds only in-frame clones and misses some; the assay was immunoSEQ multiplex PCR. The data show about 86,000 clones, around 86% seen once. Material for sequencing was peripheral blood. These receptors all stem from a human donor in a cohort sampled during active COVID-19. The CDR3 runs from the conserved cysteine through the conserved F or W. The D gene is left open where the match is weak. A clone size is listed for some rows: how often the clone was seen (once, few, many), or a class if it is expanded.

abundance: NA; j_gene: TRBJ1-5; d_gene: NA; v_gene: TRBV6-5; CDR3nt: TGTGCCAGCAGTTACGGCCAGAACAATCAGCCCCAGCATTTT; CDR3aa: CASSYGQNNQPQHF
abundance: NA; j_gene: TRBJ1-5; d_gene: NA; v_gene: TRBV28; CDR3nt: TGTGCCAGCAGTTCCCTGGAAGGGGCTAACAATCAGCCCCAGCATTTT; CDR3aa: CASSSLEGANNQPQHF
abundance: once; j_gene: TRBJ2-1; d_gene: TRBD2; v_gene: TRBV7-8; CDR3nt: TGTGCCAGCAGCTCCTCTGGCGGGAGAATAGATGAGCAGTTCTTC; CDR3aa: CASSSSGGRIDEQFF
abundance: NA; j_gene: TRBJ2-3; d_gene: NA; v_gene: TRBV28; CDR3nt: TGTGCCGCCACCACGGGCGGGTGGAGCACAGATACGCAGTATTTT; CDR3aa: CAATTGGWSTDTQYF
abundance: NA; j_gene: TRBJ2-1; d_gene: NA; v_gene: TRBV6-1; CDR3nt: TGTGCCAGCAGTGAATCGGATAGCGGTTACAATGAGCAGTTCTTC; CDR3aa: CASSESDSGYNEQFF
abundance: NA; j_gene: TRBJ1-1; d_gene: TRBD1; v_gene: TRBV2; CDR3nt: TGTGCCAGCAGGGACAGGGGGGGTATGAACACTGAAGCTTTCTTT; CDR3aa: CASRDRGGMNTEAFF
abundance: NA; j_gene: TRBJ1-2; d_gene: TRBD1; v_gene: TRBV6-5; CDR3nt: TGTGCCAGCAGTTTCAACAGGGGGTCCATCTATGGCTACACCTTC; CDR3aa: CASSFNRGSIYGYTF
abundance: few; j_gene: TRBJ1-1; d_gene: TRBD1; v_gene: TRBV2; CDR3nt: TGTGCCAGCAGCGGACAGGGAGGCACTGAAGCTTTCTTT; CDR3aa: CASSGQGGTEAFF
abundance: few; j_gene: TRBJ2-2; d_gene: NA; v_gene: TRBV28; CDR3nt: TGTGCCAGCAGTTTCAGGGTTCACGGGGAGCTGTTTTTT; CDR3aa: CASSFRVHGELFF
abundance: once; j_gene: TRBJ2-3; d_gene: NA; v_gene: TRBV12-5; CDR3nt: TGTGCTAGTGGTTTGGGGGCCGGACTATCCACAGATACGCAGTATTTT; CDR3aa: CASGLGAGLSTDTQYF
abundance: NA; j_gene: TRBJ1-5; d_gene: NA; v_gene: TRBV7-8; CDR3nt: TGTGCCAGCAGCTTCCTCCTGGAGCAGCCCCAGCATTTT; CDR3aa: CASSFLLEQPQHF
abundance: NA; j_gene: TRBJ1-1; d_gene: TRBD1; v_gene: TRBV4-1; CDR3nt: TGCGCCAGCAGCCAGCGGGACAGAGGGAACACTGAAGCTTTCTTT; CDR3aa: CASSQRDRGNTEAFF
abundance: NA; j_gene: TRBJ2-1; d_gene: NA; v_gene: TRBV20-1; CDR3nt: TGCAGTGCTAGTGGACAGACCAATGAGCAGTTCTTC; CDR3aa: CSASGQTNEQFF
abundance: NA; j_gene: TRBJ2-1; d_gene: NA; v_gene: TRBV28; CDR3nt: TGTGCCAGCGGGGGCCTCCCCGGAGGTAATGAGCAGTTCTTC; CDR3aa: CASGGLPGGNEQFF
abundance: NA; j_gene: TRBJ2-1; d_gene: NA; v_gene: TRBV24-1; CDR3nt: TGTGCCACCAGTGACCCCAAGAAACAGGCCCTCAATGAGCAGTTCTTC; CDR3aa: CATSDPKKQALNEQFF
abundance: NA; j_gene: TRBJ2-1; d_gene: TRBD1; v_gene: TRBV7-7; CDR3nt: TGTGCTAGCAGCCCTCGGGACAGGCCCCCAATTACCCAGTACAATGAGCAGTTCTTC; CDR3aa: CASSPRDRPPITQYNEQFF
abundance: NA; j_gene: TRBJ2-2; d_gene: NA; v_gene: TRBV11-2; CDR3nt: TGTGCCAGCAGCTCAAGCGGAACGAACACCGGGGAGCTGTTTTTT; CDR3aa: CASSSSGTNTGELFF
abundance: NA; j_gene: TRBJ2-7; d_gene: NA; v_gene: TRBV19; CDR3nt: TGTGCCAGCACACGGGGGTCCTCCTACGAGCAGTACTTC; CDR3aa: CASTRGSSYEQYF
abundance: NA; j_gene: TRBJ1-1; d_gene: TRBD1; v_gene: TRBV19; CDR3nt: TGTGCCAGTAGTATAGGGGACAGGGACACTGAAGCTTTCTTT; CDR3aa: CASSIGDRDTEAFF
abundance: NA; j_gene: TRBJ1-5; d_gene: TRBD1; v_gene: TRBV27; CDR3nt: TGTGCCAGCAGTTTATACCCCCCGGGACAGGGCTATCAGCCCCAGCATTTT; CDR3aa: CASSLYPPGQGYQPQHF
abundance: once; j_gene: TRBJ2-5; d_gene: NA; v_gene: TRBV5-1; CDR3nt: TGCGCCAGCAAAGGGGAAGAGACCCAGTACTTC; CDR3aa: CASKGEETQYF
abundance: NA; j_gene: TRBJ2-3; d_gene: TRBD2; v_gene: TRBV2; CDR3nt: TGTGCCAGCACTAGCGGGAGGTCCGGTACGCAGTATTTT; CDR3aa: CASTSGRSGTQYF
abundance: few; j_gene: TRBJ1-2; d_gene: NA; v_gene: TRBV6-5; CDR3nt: TGTGCCAGCAGTCCGACACAGGGTGGCTATGGCTACACCTTC; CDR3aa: CASSPTQGGYGYTF
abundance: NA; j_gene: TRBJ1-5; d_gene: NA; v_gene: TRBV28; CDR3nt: TGTGCCAGCAACCTAGGGACACTCAGCAATCAGCCCCAGCATTTT; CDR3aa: CASNLGTLSNQPQHF
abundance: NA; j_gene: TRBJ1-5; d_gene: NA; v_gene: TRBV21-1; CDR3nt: TGTGCCAGCAGCAAAGTAAGAGGCGTACAGGGTTCGGGGGGAAAAAATCAGCCCCAGCATTTT; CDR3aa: CASSKVRGVQGSGGKNQPQHF
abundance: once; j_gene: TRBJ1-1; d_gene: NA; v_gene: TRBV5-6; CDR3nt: TGTGCCAGCAACCAACAGCCAAACACTGAAGCTTTCTTT; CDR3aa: CASNQQPNTEAFF
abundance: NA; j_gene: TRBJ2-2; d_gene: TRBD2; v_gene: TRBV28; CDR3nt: TGTGCCAGCAGCCCCGGGACTAGCGGGAGGACCGGGGAGCTGTTTTTT; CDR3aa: CASSPGTSGRTGELFF
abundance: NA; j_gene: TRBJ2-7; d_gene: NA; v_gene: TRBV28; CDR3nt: TGTGCCAGCAGTTTTCCATACGGTAGCGGAGCTAAGGAGCAGTACTTC; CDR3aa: CASSFPYGSGAKEQYF
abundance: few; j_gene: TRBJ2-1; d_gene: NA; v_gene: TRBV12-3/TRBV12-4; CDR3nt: TGTGCCAGCAGTTTAAATCGGTGGAATGAGCAGTTCTTC; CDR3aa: CASSLNRWNEQFF
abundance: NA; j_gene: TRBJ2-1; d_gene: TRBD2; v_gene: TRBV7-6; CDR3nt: TGTGCCAGCAGCGGGACTAGCTCCTACAATGAGCAGTTCTTC; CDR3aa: CASSGTSSYNEQFF
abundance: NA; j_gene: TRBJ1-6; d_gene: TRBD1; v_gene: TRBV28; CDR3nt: TGTGCCAGCAGTTTACACGGACAGGGGGTTACACCCCTCCACTTT; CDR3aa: CASSLHGQGVTPLHF
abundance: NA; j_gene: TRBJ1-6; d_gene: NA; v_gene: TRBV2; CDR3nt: TGTGCCAGCAGTGGCTGGAGCTCCTATAATTCACCCCTCCACTTT; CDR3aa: CASSGWSSYNSPLHF
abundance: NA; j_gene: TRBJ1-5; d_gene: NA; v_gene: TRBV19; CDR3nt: TGTGCCAGTAGTACTTCCCGGGAGGGGGGAGGCAATCAGCCCCAGCATTTT; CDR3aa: CASSTSREGGGNQPQHF
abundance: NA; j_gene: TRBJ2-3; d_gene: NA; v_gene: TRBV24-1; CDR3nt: TGTGCCACCAGTGATTTTAAGACAGACCTCACAGATACGCAGTATTTT; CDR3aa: CATSDFKTDLTDTQYF
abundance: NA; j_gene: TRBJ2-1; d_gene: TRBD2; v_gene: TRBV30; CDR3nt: TGTGCCTGGAGCCCCATAGGACTAGCGGGAACCGATGAGCAGTTCTTC; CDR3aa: CAWSPIGLAGTDEQFF
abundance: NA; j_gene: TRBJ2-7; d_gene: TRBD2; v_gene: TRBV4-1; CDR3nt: TGCGCCAGCAGCCAAGAGGGGCTAGCGGGAGGGGAGCAGTACTTC; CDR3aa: CASSQEGLAGGEQYF
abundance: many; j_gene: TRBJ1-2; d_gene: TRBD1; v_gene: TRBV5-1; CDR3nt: TGCGCCAGCAGCAGCGGGACAGGGGGCTTGGGCTACACCTTC; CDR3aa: CASSSGTGGLGYTF
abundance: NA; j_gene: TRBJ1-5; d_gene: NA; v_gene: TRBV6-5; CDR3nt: TGTGCCAGCAGTTTCCGAGGGAGCAATCAGCCCCAGCATTTT; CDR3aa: CASSFRGSNQPQHF
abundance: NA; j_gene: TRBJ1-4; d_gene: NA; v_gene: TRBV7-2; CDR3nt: TGTGCCAGCAGCTTTCTCGGGACGGGGGGTGAAAAACTGTTTTTT; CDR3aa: CASSFLGTGGEKLFF
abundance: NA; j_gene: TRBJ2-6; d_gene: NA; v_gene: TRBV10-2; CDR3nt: TGCGCCAGCAGACCAGACAGGAAAACTGGGGCCAACGTCCTGACTTTC; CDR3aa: CASRPDRKTGANVLTF
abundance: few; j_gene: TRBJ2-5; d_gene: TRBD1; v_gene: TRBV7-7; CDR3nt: TGTGCTAGCAGCCTTCTACCAGGGGGACAGGTGGGAGCGACCCAGTACTTC; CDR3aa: CASSLLPGGQVGATQYF
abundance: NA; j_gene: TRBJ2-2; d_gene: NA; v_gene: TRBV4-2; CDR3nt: TGTGCCAGCAGCCAAGATGGAGTAAACACCGGGGAGCTGTTTTTT; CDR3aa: CASSQDGVNTGELFF
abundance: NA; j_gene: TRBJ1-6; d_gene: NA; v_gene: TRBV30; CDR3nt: TGTGCCGGAGCGGCGGGGAATTCACCCCTCCACTTT; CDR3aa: CAGAAGNSPLHF
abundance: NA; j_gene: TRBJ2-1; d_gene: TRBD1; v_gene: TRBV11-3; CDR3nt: TGTGCCAGCAGCTTAGAGCGGGGGCGACAGGGGGCAGGAAACAATGAGCAGTTCTTC; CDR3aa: CASSLERGRQGAGNNEQFF
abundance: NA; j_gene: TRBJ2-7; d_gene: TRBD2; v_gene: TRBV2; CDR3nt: TGTGCCAGCAGTGAAGCGCCGACTAGCGGGAGCGAGCAGTACTTC; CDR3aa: CASSEAPTSGSEQYF
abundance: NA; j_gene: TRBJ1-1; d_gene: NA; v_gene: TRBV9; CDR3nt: TGTGCCAGCAGCGCCCCCGGCGGGGTAGGGACTGAAGCTTTCTTT; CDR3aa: CASSAPGGVGTEAFF
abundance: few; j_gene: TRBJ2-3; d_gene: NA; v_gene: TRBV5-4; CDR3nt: TGTGCCAGCAGCTACCGCGGGGATACGCAGTATTTT; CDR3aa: CASSYRGDTQYF
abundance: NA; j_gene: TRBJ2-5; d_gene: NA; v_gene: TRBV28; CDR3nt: TGTGCCAGCCAGTCCGGGGGAGGAAAAGAGACCCAGTACTTC; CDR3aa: CASQSGGGKETQYF
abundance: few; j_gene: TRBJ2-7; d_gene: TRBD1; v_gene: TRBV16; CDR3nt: TGTGCCAGCAGCCAATCGTGGCAGGGGGCCTACGAGCAGTACTTC; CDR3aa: CASSQSWQGAYEQYF
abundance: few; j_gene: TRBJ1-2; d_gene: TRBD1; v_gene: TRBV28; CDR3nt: TGTGCCAGCAGTTCCCCTGGACAGGGTCTTGGCTACACCTTC; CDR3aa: CASSSPGQGLGYTF
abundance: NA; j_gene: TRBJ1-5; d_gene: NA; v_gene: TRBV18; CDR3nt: TGTGCCAGCTCACCAGGGCAGGGCAGGAGCAATCAGCCCCAGCATTTT; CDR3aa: CASSPGQGRSNQPQHF
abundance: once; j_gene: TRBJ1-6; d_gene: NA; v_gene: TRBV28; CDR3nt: TGTGCCAGCAGTCCGGGGGGCGTCGCCTATAATTCACCCCTCCACTTT; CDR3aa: CASSPGGVAYNSPLHF